A selection of T cell receptor beta chains follows, all from one sample in a study of beta chain features in type 1 diabetes. The table came from immunoSEQ multiplex PCR; TCRdb's copy has only in-frame clones and leaves some out. The table shows around 290,000 clones, with approximately 8.1% occurring only once. The sequencing input was central memory CD4+ T cells from blood. Source of these receptors: a woman younger than 30 in good health. Each CDR3 is given with its conserved first and last residue. Each record gives: CDR3 protein, CDR3 DNA, V gene, clone size, D gene, J gene. D genes are given only for firm matches. Expanded clones are given a class, and other clones once, few, many or no size at all.

CDR3: CASSLTGGESGYTF
DNA: TGTGCCAGCAGCTTGACCGGGGGTGAAAGTGGCTACACCTTC
V: TRBV5-6
size: few
D: .
J: TRBJ1-2

CDR3: CASSLYGDTIYF
DNA: TGTGCCAGCTCACTCTACGGGGACACCATATATTTT
V: TRBV18
size: many
D: .
J: TRBJ1-3

CDR3: CASSLQGARETQYF
DNA: TGCGCCAGCAGTCTACAGGGGGCACGGGAGACCCAGTACTTC
V: TRBV4-1
size: .
D: TRBD1
J: TRBJ2-5

CDR3: CAWSRRGGLYNEQFF
DNA: TGTGCCTGGAGTAGGCGGGGGGGGCTCTACAATGAGCAGTTCTTC
V: TRBV30
size: few
D: TRBD2
J: TRBJ2-1

CDR3: CAWSGISTDTQYF
DNA: TGTGCCTGGAGTGGGATTTCCACAGATACGCAGTATTTT
V: TRBV30
size: .
D: .
J: TRBJ2-3

CDR3: CASSTGPYGYTF
DNA: TGTGCCAGCAGCACAGGACCCTATGGCTACACCTTC
V: TRBV5-6
size: few
D: .
J: TRBJ1-2

CDR3: CASSFTRDTEAFF
DNA: TGTGCCAGCAGCTTCACCAGAGATACTGAAGCTTTCTTT
V: TRBV7-3
size: few
D: .
J: TRBJ1-1

CDR3: CASSRLWAGQPQHF
DNA: TGTGCCAGCAGCCGCCTATGGGCGGGTCAGCCCCAGCATTTT
V: TRBV7-2
size: .
D: .
J: TRBJ1-5

CDR3: CSGSREGANEKLFF
DNA: TGCAGCGGGAGTCGGGAGGGGGCGAATGAAAAACTGTTTTTT
V: TRBV29-1
size: once
D: TRBD1
J: TRBJ1-4

CDR3: CATSRTGGDYGYTF
DNA: TGTGCCACCAGCAGAACCGGGGGGGACTATGGCTACACCTTC
V: TRBV15
size: .
D: .
J: TRBJ1-2

CDR3: CASSSLDRRWVAFF
DNA: TGTGCCAGCAGCTCCTTGGACAGGCGATGGGTAGCTTTCTTT
V: TRBV11-2
size: few
D: TRBD1
J: TRBJ1-1

CDR3: CASSKPRGGMETQYF
DNA: TGTGCCAGCAGTAAGCCCCGGGGGGGAATGGAGACCCAGTACTTC
V: TRBV28
size: few
D: TRBD2
J: TRBJ2-5

CDR3: CASGLNSGGTYNEQFF
DNA: TGTGCTAGTGGTTTGAATAGCGGGGGCACCTACAATGAGCAGTTCTTC
V: TRBV12-5
size: .
D: TRBD2
J: TRBJ2-1

CDR3: CASSLRERVGSPSQPQHF
DNA: TGTGCCAGCAGCTTACGCGAAAGGGTGGGTTCCCCCAGTCAGCCCCAGCATTTT
V: TRBV7-3
size: few
D: .
J: TRBJ1-5

CDR3: CASSQGSSNEKLFF
DNA: TGTGCCAGCTCACAGGGATCATCTAATGAAAAACTGTTTTTT
V: TRBV18
size: .
D: .
J: TRBJ1-4

CDR3: CASSRSSGIVGTDTQYF
DNA: TGTGCCAGTAGTAGGTCTAGCGGGATCGTCGGCACAGATACGCAGTATTTT
V: TRBV19
size: .
D: TRBD2
J: TRBJ2-3

CDR3: CASSPGTRSGTDTQYF
DNA: TGTGCCAGCAGCCCAGGGACTAGGTCGGGCACAGATACGCAGTATTTT
V: TRBV7-2
size: .
D: TRBD2
J: TRBJ2-3

CDR3: CASSDRRGYNEQFF
DNA: TGTGCCAGCAGTGACAGGCGGGGGTACAATGAGCAGTTCTTC
V: TRBV2
size: .
D: TRBD2
J: TRBJ2-1

CDR3: CASSLVGQTYQETQYF
DNA: TGTGCCAGCAGCTTGGTCGGACAGACTTACCAAGAGACCCAGTACTTC
V: TRBV5-4
size: few
D: .
J: TRBJ2-5

CDR3: CASSFQSGVAKNIQYF
DNA: TGTGCCAGCAGCTTTCAGTCCGGTGTAGCCAAAAACATTCAGTACTTC
V: TRBV7-2
size: few
D: .
J: TRBJ2-4

CDR3: CASSGQFNNQPQHF
DNA: TGTGCCAGCAGTGGACAGTTCAACAATCAGCCCCAGCATTTT
V: TRBV2
size: .
D: .
J: TRBJ1-5

CDR3: CAGGGDQPQHF
DNA: TGCGCCGGGGGAGGCGATCAGCCCCAGCATTTT
V: TRBV29-1
size: .
D: .
J: TRBJ1-5

CDR3: CASSYTGGNQPQHF
DNA: TGTGCCAGCAGCTACACAGGGGGCAATCAGCCCCAGCATTTT
V: TRBV7-2
size: few
D: TRBD1
J: TRBJ1-5